These 5 T cell receptor beta chains originate from one sample sequenced in a study of shared clonotypes between healthy human individuals. TCRdb's table, derived via immunoSEQ multiplex PCR, lists solely in-frame clones and lacks some. Of roughly 2,500,000 clones in the sample, 80% to 95% are singletons; the top ten hold roughly 0.39%. The specimen was naive CD4+ T cells from PBMCs. Noted subset: CD45RA+ positively selected. The receptor source for this set is a man aged 18 to 30 in good health. Some clones in this sample may be carry-over from other donors' samples.

The chain has TRBV7-9 and TRBJ2-2; TRBD2 matches 12 bases. V was clipped by 6 bases and J by 5 bases; unmatched bases: 7. Per the germline V gene, CDR1 is SEHNR and CDR2 is FQNEAQ (reference sequence). This CDR3 spans 16 amino acids. The CDR3 loop reads CASSTRLAGETGELFF. CDR3 nucleotides: TGTGCCAGCAGTACTCGACTAGCGGGAGAAACCGGGGAGCTGTTTTTT.

This clone was recorded once. The rearrangement uses TRBV27 and TRBJ2-7; 7 positions agree with TRBD1. The V gene's germline CDR1 is MNHEY and CDR2 SMNVEV (reference sequence). The CDR3 runs to 14 residues. V shed 10 bases, J shed 2 bases, and the junction held 11 bases outside the gene matches. The CDR3 nucleotides read TGTGCCACTCCGTTTGACAGGGCCCCCTACGAGCAGTACTTC. This gives the protein CATPFDRAPYEQYF.

The CDR3 DNA reads TGCGCCAGCAGCTCCTCCGGGACAGGGCGCGATGAGCAGTTCTTC. Translated: CASSSSGTGRDEQFF. This chain links TRBV5-1 with TRBJ2-1; TRBD1 matches at 9 bases. The V gene end was trimmed by 3 bases and the J gene end by 8 bases; junction bases not matched to a gene: 9. Germline V CDR1 and CDR2: SGHRS, YFSETQ. This CDR3 is built from 15 residues.

Turning to this clone: One end of the junction does not line up with germline, which may come from a read error. The CDR3 DNA sequence: TGTGCCAGCAGATTTACCGGGAAGTCCCCTTCCTTC. Translation: CASRFTGKSPSF. The V call is TRBV6-1, the J call TRBJ1-2; no firm D call. This CDR3 is built from 12 residues. Per germline, CDR1 MNHNS and CDR2 SASEGT.

The chain is built from TRBV6-5 and TRBJ2-4; D might be TRBD1 or TRBD2, each matching 6 bases. CDR1 MNHEY and CDR2 SVGAGI come from the germline V gene. The CDR3 is 14 amino acids. Trimming pared 4 bases from V and 7 bases from J, leaving 14 bases between. The CDR3 nucleotides read TGTGCCAGCAGTTCCCGGGGGCAACGGAACATTCAGTACTTC. This gives the protein CASSSRGQRNIQYF.